These 5 T cell receptor beta chains were all obtained from the same sample, sequenced in a study of T-cell memory formation after mild COVID-19. TCRdb re-derived calls from the 5' RACE reads in MiXCR, one entry per CDR3 protein. The sample has some 300,000 distinct CDR3 sequences; more than 20% are singletons. Sequences were obtained from PBMCs or a T cell subset sorted from them (not recorded which). These receptors all come from a man aged 18 to 29 who had mild COVID-19 (a few samples of this study predate the infection). Cell type and time point are not known.

The rearrangement links TRBV9 to TRBJ2-3; unclear D gene. In germline, CDR1 is SGDLS, CDR2 YYNGEE. V was shortened by 3 bases and J by 2 bases, with 7 bases between the two germline ends. The CDR3 is 13 residues long. CDR3 bases: TGTGCCAGCAGCGCCTACGACACAGATACGCAGTATTTT. Translation gives CASSAYDTDTQYF.

Only a few counts were recorded for this clonotype. The V and J genes are TRBV4-3 and TRBJ2-1; D is undetermined. Germline V CDR1 and CDR2: LGHNA, YSLEER. V gave up 0 bases and J gave up 1 base, with 7 bases separating them. This CDR3 spans 15 amino acids. CDR3 nucleotides: TGCGCCAGCAGCCAAGAAGACCAGTCCTACAATGAGCAGTTCTTC. The encoded protein is CASSQEDQSYNEQFF.

The chain combines TRBV9 with TRBJ1-5; 7 nucleotides match TRBD1. CDR1 is SGDLS and CDR2 is YYNGEE in the germline V gene. V shed 4 bases, J shed 0 bases, and the junction held 4 bases outside the gene matches. The CDR3 length is 15 residues. The CDR3 region is CASSQTGYSNQPQHF. The CDR3 DNA follows: TGTGCCAGCAGCCAGACAGGGTATAGCAATCAGCCCCAGCATTTT.

The chain links TRBV7-2 to TRBJ2-7, with 7 bases fitting TRBD1. This CDR3 comprises 14 residues. Germline CDR1 and CDR2: SGHTA and FQGNSA. V lost 0 bases, J lost 6 bases, and 5 bases stayed unmatched. The CDR3 DNA reads as TGTGCCAGCAGCTTAGCGAGGGACAGTACCGAGCAGTACGTC. Encoded protein: CASSLARDSTEQYV.

The chain couples TRBV28 to TRBJ1-1, with 10 bases lining up with TRBD1. Germline V CDR1 and CDR2: MDHEN, SYDVKM. The V segment lost 2 bases and the J segment 8 bases; nucleotides outside the gene matches: 2. CDR3 length: 13 amino acids. In nucleotides, the CDR3 is TGTGCCAGCAGTTTAGGGACAGGGGTCGAAGCTTTCTTT. This sequence encodes CASSLGTGVEAFF.